This T cell receptor (beta chain) was recovered during a study of control samples from healthy donors and cancer patients. Germline V gene sequence: CDR1 SGHNT, CDR2 YYREEE (reference sequence). The CDR3 extends over 14 amino acids. V shed 5 bases and J 3 bases; nucleotides not matched to a gene: 6. This table comes from immunoSEQ multiplex PCR, and its TCRdb copy is limited to in-frame clones, with some not included. Here the sample spans 110,000 or so clones, around 89% being singletons. The source is a man aged 45-60 years in good health. The V gene is TRBV5-4, the J gene TRBJ1-1, with 8 nucleotides matching TRBD1. The sequenced sample consisted of blood. For the CDR3, the DNA is TGTGCCAGCAGTTACCTGACAGGGGACACTGAAGCTTTCTTT. It is translated as CASSYLTGDTEAFF.